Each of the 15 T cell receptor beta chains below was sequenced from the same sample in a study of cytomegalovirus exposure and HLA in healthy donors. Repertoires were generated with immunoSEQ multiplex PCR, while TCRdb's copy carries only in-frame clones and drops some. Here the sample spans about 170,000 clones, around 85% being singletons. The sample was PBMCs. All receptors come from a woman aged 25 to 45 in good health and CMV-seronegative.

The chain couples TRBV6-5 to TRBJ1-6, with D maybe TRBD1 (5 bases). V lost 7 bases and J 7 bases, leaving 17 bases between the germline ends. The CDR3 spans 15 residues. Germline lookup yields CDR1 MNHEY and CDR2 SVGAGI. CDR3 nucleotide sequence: TGTGCCAGCAATCCAGGGCCATCCCCCAATTCACCCCTCCACTTT. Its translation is CASNPGPSPNSPLHF.

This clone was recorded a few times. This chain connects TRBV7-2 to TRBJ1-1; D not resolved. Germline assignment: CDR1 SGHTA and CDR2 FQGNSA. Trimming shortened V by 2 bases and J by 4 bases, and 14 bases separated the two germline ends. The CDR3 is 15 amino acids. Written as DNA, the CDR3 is TGTGCCAGCAGCTTATTGGGGTCAATAGGCACTGAAGCTTTCTTT. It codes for CASSLLGSIGTEAFF.

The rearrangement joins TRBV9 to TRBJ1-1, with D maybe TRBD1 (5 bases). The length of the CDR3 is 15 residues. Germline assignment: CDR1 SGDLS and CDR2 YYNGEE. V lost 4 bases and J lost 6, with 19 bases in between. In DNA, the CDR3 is TGTGCCAGCAGCCCAGGCGATATCCTAGGGGCTGAAGCTTTCTTT. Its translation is CASSPGDILGAEAFF.

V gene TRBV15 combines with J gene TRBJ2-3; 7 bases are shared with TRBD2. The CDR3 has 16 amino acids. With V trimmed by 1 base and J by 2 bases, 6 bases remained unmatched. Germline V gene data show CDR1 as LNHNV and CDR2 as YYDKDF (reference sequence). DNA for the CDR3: TGTGCCACCAGCAGAGTCGAGGGAGGGATCACAGATACGCAGTATTTT. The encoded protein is CATSRVEGGITDTQYF.

CDR3 bases: TGTGCCAGCAGACTTAAACTAGCGGGAGGTCCCGAGCAGTACTTC. Translated: CASRLKLAGGPEQYF. The rearrangement links TRBV2 to TRBJ2-7, with TRBD2 matching over 12 bases. The germline CDR1 and CDR2 sequences are SNHLY and FYNNEI. V trimming: 6 bases; J trimming: 6 bases; junction bases outside the gene matches: 9. The CDR3 runs 15 residues.

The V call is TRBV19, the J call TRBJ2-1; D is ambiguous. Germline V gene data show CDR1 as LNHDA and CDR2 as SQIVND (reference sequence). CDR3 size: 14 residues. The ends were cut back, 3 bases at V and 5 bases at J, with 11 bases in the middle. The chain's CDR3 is CASSMLSGDNEQFF. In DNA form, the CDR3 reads TGTGCCAGTAGTATGTTGTCGGGCGACAATGAGCAGTTCTTC.

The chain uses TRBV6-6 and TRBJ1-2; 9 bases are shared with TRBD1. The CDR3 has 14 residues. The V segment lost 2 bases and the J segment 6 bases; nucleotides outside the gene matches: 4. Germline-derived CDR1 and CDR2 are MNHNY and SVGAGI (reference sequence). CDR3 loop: CASSYLRDRDGYTF. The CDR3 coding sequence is TGTGCCAGCAGTTACCTCCGGGACAGGGATGGCTACACCTTC.

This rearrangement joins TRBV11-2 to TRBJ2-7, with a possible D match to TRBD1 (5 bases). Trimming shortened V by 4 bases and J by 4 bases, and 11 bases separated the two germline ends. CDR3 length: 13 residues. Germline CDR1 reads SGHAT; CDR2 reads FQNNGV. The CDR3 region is CASSSGPGYEQYF. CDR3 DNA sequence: TGTGCCAGCAGCTCAGGGCCGGGTTACGAGCAGTACTTC.

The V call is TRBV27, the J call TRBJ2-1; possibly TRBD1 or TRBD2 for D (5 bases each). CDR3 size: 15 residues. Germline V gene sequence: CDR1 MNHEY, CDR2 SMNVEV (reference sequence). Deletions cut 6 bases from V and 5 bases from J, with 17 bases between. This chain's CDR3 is CASSQGRLVDNEQFF. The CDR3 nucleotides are TGTGCCAGCAGCCAGGGACGGTTGGTGGACAATGAGCAGTTCTTC.

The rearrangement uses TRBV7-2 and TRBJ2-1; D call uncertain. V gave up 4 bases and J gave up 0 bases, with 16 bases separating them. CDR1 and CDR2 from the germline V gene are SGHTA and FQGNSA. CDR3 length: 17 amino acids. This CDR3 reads CASSSQGGSSSYNEQFF. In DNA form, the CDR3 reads TGTGCCAGCAGCTCCCAAGGTGGGTCTAGCTCCTACAATGAGCAGTTCTTC.

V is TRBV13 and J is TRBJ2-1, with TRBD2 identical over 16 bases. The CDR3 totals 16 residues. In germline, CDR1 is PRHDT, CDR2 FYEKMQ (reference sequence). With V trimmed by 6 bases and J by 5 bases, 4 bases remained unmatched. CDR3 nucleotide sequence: TGTGCCAGCAGGTACGGGACTAGCGGGAGGGACAATGAGCAGTTCTTC. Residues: CASRYGTSGRDNEQFF.

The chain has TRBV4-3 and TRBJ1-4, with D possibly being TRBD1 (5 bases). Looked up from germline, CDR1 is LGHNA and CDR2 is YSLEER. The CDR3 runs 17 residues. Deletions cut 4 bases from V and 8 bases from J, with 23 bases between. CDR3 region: CASSPTLFGAADEKLFF. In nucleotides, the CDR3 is TGCGCCAGCAGCCCAACCTTATTTGGGGCAGCAGACGAAAAACTGTTTTTT.

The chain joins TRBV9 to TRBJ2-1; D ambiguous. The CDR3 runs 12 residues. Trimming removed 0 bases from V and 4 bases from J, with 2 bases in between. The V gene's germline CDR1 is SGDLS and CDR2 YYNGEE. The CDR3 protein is CASSVAYNEQFF. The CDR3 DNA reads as TGTGCCAGCAGCGTAGCTTACAATGAGCAGTTCTTC.

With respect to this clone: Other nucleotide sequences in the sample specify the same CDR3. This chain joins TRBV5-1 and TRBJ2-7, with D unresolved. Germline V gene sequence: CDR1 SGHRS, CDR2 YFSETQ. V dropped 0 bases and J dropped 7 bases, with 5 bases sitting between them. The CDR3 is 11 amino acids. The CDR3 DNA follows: TGCGCCAGCAGCTTGGGCCCAGAGCAGTACTTC. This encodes CASSLGPEQYF. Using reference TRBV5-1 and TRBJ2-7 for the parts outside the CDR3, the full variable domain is KAGVTQTPRYLIKTRGQQVTLSCSPISGHRSVSWYQQTPGQGLQFLFEYFSETQRNKGNFPGRFSGRQFSNSRSEMNVSTLELGDSALYLCASSLGPEQYFGPGTRLTVT.

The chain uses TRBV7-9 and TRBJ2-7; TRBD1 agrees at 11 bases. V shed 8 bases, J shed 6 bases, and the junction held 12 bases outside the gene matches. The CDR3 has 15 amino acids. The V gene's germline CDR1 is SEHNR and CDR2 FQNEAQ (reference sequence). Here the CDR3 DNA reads TGTGCCAGCCAGGTATCAGTTGGACAGGGGGCCGAGCAGTACTTC. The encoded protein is CASQVSVGQGAEQYF.